Below are 3 T cell receptor beta chains sequenced from a single sample in a study of cytomegalovirus exposure and HLA in healthy donors. The PCR ran on 60 Vbeta and 13 Jbeta primers. Here immunoSEQ multiplex PCR was the method, and the copy in TCRdb shows in-frame clones only, minus some. Of about 150,000 clones in the sample, 60% to 80% were seen once. Specimen: PBMCs. The receptors stem from a man aged 30 to 39 in good health and CMV-seronegative.

The chain combines TRBV27 with TRBJ2-7; D perhaps matches TRBD2 (5 bases). Germline V gene data show CDR1 as MNHEY and CDR2 as SMNVEV (reference sequence). Trimming removed 2 bases at V and 6 bases at J, with 8 bases between. CDR3 length equals 12 residues. CDR3 sequence (DNA): TGTGCCAGCAGTTTAGCGGGCTTCGAGCAGTACTTC. Translating it yields CASSLAGFEQYF.

The chain employs TRBV5-1 and TRBJ1-1, with TRBD1 matching 12 bases. The CDR3 has 16 amino acids. From germline, CDR1 is SGHRS and CDR2 YFSETQ. Trimming at V came to 0 bases and at J to 5 bases, leaving 5 bases not matched to a gene. The CDR3 nucleotides read TGCGCCAGCAGCTTGGCGGGGACAGGGGGCAGGACTGAAGCTTTCTTT. Protein: CASSLAGTGGRTEAFF.

The chain uses TRBV19 and TRBJ1-1, with 9 positions matching TRBD1. Germline V gene lookup returns CDR1 LNHDA and CDR2 SQIVND (reference sequence). Trimming cost V 5 bases and J 4 bases; bases outside gene matches: 5. The CDR3 covers 14 residues. Here the CDR3 DNA reads TGTGCCAGTAGTCGGACAGGGGCCGTCACTGAAGCTTTCTTT. It is translated as CASSRTGAVTEAFF.